Shown below are 2 T cell receptor beta chains from a single sample sequenced in a study of CD8+CD57+ T cells in acquired aplastic anemia. TCR beta VDJ and CDR3 profiles were obtained from a genomic DNA template. Each CDR3 protein gets one entry after TCRdb re-called the reads with MiXCR. The sample contains approximately 220,000 distinct CDR3 sequences, around 45% of which appear only once. The patients chosen for sequencing had shown expansion of CD8+CD57+ cells (detected by flow cytometry). The specimen sequenced was sorted CD4+, CD8+, or CD8+CD57+ T cells (not recorded which) from PBMCs. The origin of the receptors is a human donor with aplastic anemia.

This clonotype was seen many times. V and J are TRBV7-2 and TRBJ2-3, with a tentative D call TRBD2 (6 bases). Germline CDR1 is SGHTA and CDR2 is FQGNSA. This CDR3 spans 16 amino acids. V was cut by 5 bases and J by 1 base, with 16 bases left in between. In DNA, the CDR3 is TGTGCCAGCAGCCTAAGATTTGGGGAGGGCACAGATACGCAGTATTTT. It encodes CASSLRFGEGTDTQYF.

The chain carries TRBV9 and TRBJ2-7, with 8 bases lining up with TRBD1. Losses at the gene ends were 4 bases for V and 7 bases for J; bases not matched to a gene: 10. The V gene's germline CDR1 is SGDLS and CDR2 YYNGEE. The CDR3 contains 14 residues. This chain's CDR3 is CASSPGSGGDEQYF. DNA for the CDR3: TGTGCCAGCAGCCCCGGGTCAGGGGGCGATGAGCAGTACTTC.